Reported below is one T cell receptor (beta chain). This sample is drawn from a study of identical twins. TCRdb analysed the 5' RACE reads with MiXCR anew, one entry per CDR3 protein. Among some 760,000 distinct CDR3 sequences listed, roughly 18% were seen once. The ends were cut back, 2 bases at V and 1 base at J, with 12 bases in the middle. This CDR3 is 15 amino acids long. These data also formed part of another study, on T cells expressing NK-cell markers. That paper notes: Where a handful of donors were concerned, these clonotypes also led the CD3+CD56-NKG2C+ fraction.

Sequencing input: PBMCs. The chain links TRBV12-3 or TRBV12-4 to TRBJ2-7; D might be TRBD1 (6 bases). The receptor's source is a woman aged 18-29 years in good health. The CDR3 region has the DNA TGTGCCAGCAGTTTAAGACAGGTCCGATCCTACGAGCAGTACTTC. The encoded protein is CASSLRQVRSYEQYF.